This is a list of T cell receptor beta chains from one sample in a study of blood T cell repertoires in COVID-19. Measured with immunoSEQ multiplex PCR; TCRdb has only the in-frame clones, and not every one. The sample records tens of thousands of clones, about 83% being singletons. Sequencing input: peripheral blood. The origin of the receptors is a woman in her 70s with acute or convalescent COVID-19. CDR3s include the opening cysteine and the closing phenylalanine or tryptophan. Each record gives: clone size, D gene, CDR3 length, J gene, V gene, CDR3 DNA, CDR3 protein. The D gene is left open where the match is weak. Some rows have no size entry. The others give once, few or many, or a class for an expanded clone.

. . 16 TRBJ2-1 TRBV27 TGTGCCAGCAGTCCATCACAGGGAGTCTCCTACAATGAGCAGTTCTTC CASSPSQGVSYNEQFF
. . 13 TRBJ1-1 TRBV5-1 TGCGCCAGCCGATCGACAGCCGACACTGAAGCTTTCTTT CASRSTADTEAFF
. . 16 TRBJ2-2 TRBV6-5 TGTGCCAGCAGTTACTCGACTGCGGTTGCCACCGGGGAGCTGTTTTTT CASSYSTAVATGELFF
. TRBD1 16 TRBJ1-1 TRBV24-1 TGTGCCACCAGTGACCGAACCGGGACAGGGAGTGTAAAAGCTTTCTTT CATSDRTGTGSVKAFF
. . 13 TRBJ1-1 TRBV10-3 TGTGCCATCAGTGAGGGGCAGGGCACTGAAGCTTTCTTT CAISEGQGTEAFF
. TRBD2 16 TRBJ2-1 TRBV5-1 TGCGCCAGCAGTCCGGCCGGGGGGAGAGACTACAATGAGCAGTTCTTC CASSPAGGRDYNEQFF
. . 14 TRBJ1-6 TRBV15 TGTGCCACCAGCGCCCAATCGGGTAATTCACCCCTCCACTTT CATSAQSGNSPLHF
. . 14 TRBJ2-1 TRBV27 TGTGCCAGCAGTTTCGGCGGGACGAACAATGAGCAGTTCTTC CASSFGGTNNEQFF
. . 13 TRBJ1-1 TRBV18 TGTGCCAGCTCCCCAGGGGCCAGCACTGAAGCTTTCTTT CASSPGASTEAFF
few . 15 TRBJ2-5 TRBV3-1/TRBV3-2 TGTGCCAGCAGCCAAGGGGGCCGGAGGGAAGGAACCCAGTACTTC CASSQGGRREGTQYF
. . 14 TRBJ1-1 TRBV6-1 TGTGCCAGCAGTGAAGTCCCTGGGGGCCCTGAAGCTTTCTTT CASSEVPGGPEAFF
. . 15 TRBJ1-2 TRBV4-3 TGCGCCAGCAGCCAAGAGGGGGGGTACGCTCGTGGCTACACCTTC CASSQEGGYARGYTF
. . 16 TRBJ1-1 TRBV18 TGTGCCAGCTCACCACCGGGGCGGAGAATGAACACTGAAGCTTTCTTT CASSPPGRRMNTEAFF
. . 14 TRBJ1-5 TRBV2 TGTGCCAGCAGTGTAGAGACAGGATCTACGCCCCAGCATTTT CASSVETGSTPQHF
few TRBD1 15 TRBJ1-3 TRBV6-5 TGTGCCAGCGACAGGGGGACCCTCTCTGGAAACACCATATATTTT CASDRGTLSGNTIYF
. . 13 TRBJ1-5 TRBV7-8 TGTGCCAGCAGCTTCTTCGAGAATCAGCCCCAGCATTTT CASSFFENQPQHF
few TRBD1 14 TRBJ1-5 TRBV2 TGTGCCAGCAGTGAAGTCACAGGGGGAAGGGCCCAGCATTTT CASSEVTGGRAQHF
. . 14 TRBJ2-4 TRBV19 TGTGCCAGTAGTATAGGTCAGGGAAGAAACATTCAGTACTTC CASSIGQGRNIQYF
. . 18 TRBJ1-4 TRBV4-2 TGTGCCAGCAGCCAAAGTTTGAGCGTCATCGGGACTAATGAAAAACTGTTTTTT CASSQSLSVIGTNEKLFF
. TRBD1 15 TRBJ2-5 TRBV3-1/TRBV3-2 TGTGCCAGCAGCCAAGTTGGGACAGAGTTCGAGACCCAGTACTTC CASSQVGTEFETQYF
. TRBD2 13 TRBJ2-4 TRBV5-4 TGTGCCAGCAGCTCCTGGGGGGGGAACATTCAGTACTTC CASSSWGGNIQYF
. . 13 TRBJ1-1 TRBV6-5 TGTGCCACCCGGAGGGGGGGATCCACTGAAGCTTTCTTT CATRRGGSTEAFF
. . 13 TRBJ1-3 TRBV19 TGTGCCAGCCCCTTAATATCTGGAAACACCATATATTTT CASPLISGNTIYF
. TRBD1 15 TRBJ2-1 TRBV3-1/TRBV3-2 TGTGCCAGCAGCTACCGACAGGGGGCTTTCAATGAGCAGTTCTTC CASSYRQGAFNEQFF
few TRBD1 16 TRBJ1-6 TRBV15 TGTGCCACCAGCAAACGGACAGGGATCCCTAATTCACCCCTCCACTTT CATSKRTGIPNSPLHF
. TRBD1 16 TRBJ2-2 TRBV7-2 TGTGCCAGCAACCGACAGGGGGCGCAGTACACCGGGGAGCTGTTTTTT CASNRQGAQYTGELFF
. . 15 TRBJ1-5 TRBV9 TGTGCCAGCAGCGTTCCTTCGTTTAGCAATCAGCCCCAGCATTTT CASSVPSFSNQPQHF
. TRBD1 16 TRBJ1-3 TRBV7-2 TGTGCCAGCAGCTTAGCCCCCAGGGGGATGGGAAACACCATATATTTT CASSLAPRGMGNTIYF
. . 12 TRBJ2-2 TRBV7-2 TGTGCCAGCAGCCTCTACACCGGGGAGCTGTTTTTT CASSLYTGELFF
. . 14 TRBJ2-1 TRBV6-5 TGTGCCAGCAGTTACGGTCTGACTTACAATGAGCAGTTCTTC CASSYGLTYNEQFF
. TRBD1 15 TRBJ1-1 TRBV5-4 TGTGCCAGCAGCTTGGAAGGGGGCGGATACACTGAAGCTTTCTTT CASSLEGGGYTEAFF
. TRBD2 15 TRBJ2-3 TRBV11-3 TGTGCCAGCAGCTTAGCGGGAGGATACACAGATACGCAGTATTTT CASSLAGGYTDTQYF
. TRBD2 17 TRBJ2-2 TRBV5-1 TGCGCCAGCAGCTTAAGGCTAGCGGGGGTCGGTACCGGGGAGCTGTTTTTT CASSLRLAGVGTGELFF
. TRBD1 15 TRBJ2-5 TRBV27 TGTGCCAGCAGTCCCGCGACAGGGTTTGGGGAGACCCAGTACTTC CASSPATGFGETQYF
. TRBD1 16 TRBJ2-1 TRBV6-1 TGTGCCAGCAGTGAACCTGGGACAGGGGCCAACAATGAGCAGTTCTTC CASSEPGTGANNEQFF
. . 14 TRBJ2-3 TRBV9 TGTGCCAGCAGCGCCGGCGGCTCGGTAGATACGCAGTATTTT CASSAGGSVDTQYF
few . 14 TRBJ1-1 TRBV27 TGTGCCAGCAGTTTGTACAAAACGAACACTGAAGCTTTCTTT CASSLYKTNTEAFF
. . 13 TRBJ2-3 TRBV12-3/TRBV12-4 TGTGCCAGCAGTTTAGTAGCCACAGATACGCAGTATTTT CASSLVATDTQYF
. . 16 TRBJ2-4 TRBV5-1 TGCGCCAGCAGCCCCCTCCCGGTGTCAGGCCTTAACATTCAGTACTTC CASSPLPVSGLNIQYF
. . 14 TRBJ2-1 TRBV28 TGTGCCAGCAGTTCGGACAGCGTGGTAAATGAGCAGTTCTTC CASSSDSVVNEQFF
. TRBD1 11 TRBJ2-1 TRBV7-9 TGTGCCAGCCCACAGGGGAATGAGCAGTTCTTC CASPQGNEQFF
once TRBD1 13 TRBJ1-2 TRBV12-3/TRBV12-4 TGTGCCAGCAGACCGACTACAGGGGATGGCTACACCTTC CASRPTTGDGYTF
. TRBD1 13 TRBJ2-5 TRBV2 TGTGCCAGCAACCAACAGGGGCGAGAGACCCAGTACTTC CASNQQGRETQYF